This T cell receptor (beta chain) derives from a study of CD8+ T cells in alopecia areata. Whole-study results and caveats: Among patients, TCR sharing was less clear than in mice, a difference possibly due in part to HLA diversity in the patient population. Clonality exceeded that of normal scalp in lesional scalp, most notably in alopecia totalis/universalis.

In each case, RNA was isolated and then reverse transcribed into cDNA as the sequencing template. Some clones are missing from TCRdb's copy, which holds only in-frame ones; the method was immunoSEQ multiplex PCR. This table has 140,000 or so clones, about two thirds appearing once. To note about this clone: As yet, its antigen is unknown.

This CDR3 comprises 13 residues. Germline V gene data show CDR1 as SQVTM and CDR2 as ANQGSEA. V shed 6 bases and J shed 1 base, with 12 bases lying between them. The rearrangement links TRBV29-1 to TRBJ1-1; no reliable D call. What was sequenced was CD8+ T cells sorted from blood. The TCR was taken from a human donor in good health. DNA for the CDR3: TGCAGCGTAACCCCGTCCGGGAACACTGAAGCTTTCTTT. Amino acid sequence: CSVTPSGNTEAFF.